This T cell receptor beta chain was documented in a study of OX40 agonist ivuxolimab in advanced cancers. Study summary: Ivuxolimab is an agonistic anti-OX40 (CD134) antibody, and patients were treated with it.

Looked up from germline, CDR1 is MDHEN and CDR2 is SYDVKM. V lost 7 bases and J 3 bases, leaving 21 bases between the germline ends. The CDR3 covers 16 residues. Only in-frame clones appear in the TCRdb table, and some are missing; sequencing was by immunoSEQ multiplex PCR. The sample contains 65,000 or so clones, 88% of which appear only once. The chain combines TRBV28 with TRBJ1-2; TRBD1 is a possible D gene (6 bases). This specimen consisted of CD4+ or CD8+ T cells sorted from blood, obtained in a trial of the OX40 agonist ivuxolimab. This receptor was taken from an adult with an advanced solid tumor such as melanoma, head and neck, liver or kidney cancer. CDR3 loop: CASTNPGGAGDYGYTF. The CDR3 bases are TGTGCCAGCACTAACCCCGGGGGGGCAGGAGACTATGGCTACACCTTC.